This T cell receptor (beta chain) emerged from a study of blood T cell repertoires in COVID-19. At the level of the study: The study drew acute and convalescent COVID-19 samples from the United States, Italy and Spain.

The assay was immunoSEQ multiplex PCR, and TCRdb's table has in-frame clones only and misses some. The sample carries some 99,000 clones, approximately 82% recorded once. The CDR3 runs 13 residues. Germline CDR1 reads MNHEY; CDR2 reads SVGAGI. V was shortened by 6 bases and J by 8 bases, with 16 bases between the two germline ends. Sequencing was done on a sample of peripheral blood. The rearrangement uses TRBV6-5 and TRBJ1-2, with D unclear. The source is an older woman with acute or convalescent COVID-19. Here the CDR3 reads CASSPQTDSGYTF. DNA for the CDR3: TGTGCCAGCAGCCCCCAGACGGACTCAGGCTACACCTTC.